This entry describes one TCR beta chain. This sample is part of a study of blood T cell repertoires in COVID-19. In the study overall: From the United States, Italy and Spain came samples of acute and convalescent COVID-19. In each case, the material was cDNA or gDNA derived from T cells, B-cell-depleted T cells, or PBMCs.

CDR1 SGHKS and CDR2 YYEKEE come from the germline V gene (reference sequence). J lost 3 bases, V lost 0 bases, and 6 bases had no gene match. The CDR3 runs 16 residues. In the original workflow: It was from reference gene primer amplification that nucleated cell counts were estimated. Method: immunoSEQ multiplex PCR; TCRdb's copy keeps in-frame clones and lacks some. The DNA was the basis for D and trimming; V, J and clone size are from that table. In the table there are more than 70,000 clones, 70% to 90% of which are singletons. This TCR derives from a woman of 80 years or more in a cohort sampled during active or convalescent COVID-19. J is TRBJ1-3 and V is TRBV5-5; 7 bases are a match to TRBD1. Sample: peripheral blood. For the CDR3, the DNA is TGTGCCAGCAGCTTGGAGGGACAGTCTTTTGGAAACACCATATATTTT. Translating gives CASSLEGQSFGNTIYF.